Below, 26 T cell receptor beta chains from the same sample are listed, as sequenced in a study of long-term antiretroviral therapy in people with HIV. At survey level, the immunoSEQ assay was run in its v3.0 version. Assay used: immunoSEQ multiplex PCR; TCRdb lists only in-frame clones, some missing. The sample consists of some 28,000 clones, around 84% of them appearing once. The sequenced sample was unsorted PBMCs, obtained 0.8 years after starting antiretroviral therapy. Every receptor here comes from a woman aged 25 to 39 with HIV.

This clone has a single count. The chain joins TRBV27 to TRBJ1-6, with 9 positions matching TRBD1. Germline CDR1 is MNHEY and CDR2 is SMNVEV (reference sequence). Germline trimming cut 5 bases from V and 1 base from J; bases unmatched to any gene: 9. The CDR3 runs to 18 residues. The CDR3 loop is CASSLRTGTGSYNSPLHF. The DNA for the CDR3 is TGTGCCAGCAGTCTTCGCACCGGGACAGGGTCCTATAATTCACCCCTCCACTTT.

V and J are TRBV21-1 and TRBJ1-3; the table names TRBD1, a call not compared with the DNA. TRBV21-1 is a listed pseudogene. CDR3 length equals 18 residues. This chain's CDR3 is CASSSLLGPGHPGNTIYF. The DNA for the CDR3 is TGTGCCAGCAGCTCCTTACTCGGACCCGGACACCCCGGAAACACCATATATTTT.

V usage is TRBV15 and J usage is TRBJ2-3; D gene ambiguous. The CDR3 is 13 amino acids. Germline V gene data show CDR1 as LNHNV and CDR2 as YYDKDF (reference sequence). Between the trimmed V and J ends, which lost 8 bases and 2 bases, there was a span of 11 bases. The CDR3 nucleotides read TGTGCCACCCTGCGGAGATACACAGATACGCAGTATTTT. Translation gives CATLRRYTDTQYF. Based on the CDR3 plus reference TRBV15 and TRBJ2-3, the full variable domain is DAMVIQNPRYQVTQFGKPVTLSCSQTLNHNVMYWYQQKSSQAPKLLFHYYDKDFNNEADTPDNFQSRRPNTSFCFLDIRSPGLGDTAMYLCATLRRYTDTQYFGPGTRLTVL.

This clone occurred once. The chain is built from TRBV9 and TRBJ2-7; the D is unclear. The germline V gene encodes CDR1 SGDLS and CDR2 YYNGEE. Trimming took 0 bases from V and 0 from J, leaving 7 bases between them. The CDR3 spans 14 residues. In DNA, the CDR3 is TGTGCCAGCAGCGTAGGCAGGTTCTCCTACGAGCAGTACTTC. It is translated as CASSVGRFSYEQYF.

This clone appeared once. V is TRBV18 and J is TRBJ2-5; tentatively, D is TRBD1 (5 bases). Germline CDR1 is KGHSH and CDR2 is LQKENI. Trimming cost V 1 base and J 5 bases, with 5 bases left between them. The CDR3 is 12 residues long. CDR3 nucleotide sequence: TGTGCCAGCTCACCACAGGGGGAGACCCAGTACTTC. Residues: CASSPQGETQYF.

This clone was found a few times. Here the CDR3 DNA reads TGCGCCAGCAGCCAAGAGAGAGTCACTGAAGCTTTCTTT. The encoded protein is CASSQERVTEAFF. J is TRBJ1-1 and V is TRBV4-1; D uncertain. Germline V lookup: CDR1 MGHRA, CDR2 YSYEKL. This CDR3 is built from 13 residues. Trimming took 0 bases from V and 4 from J, leaving 6 bases between them.

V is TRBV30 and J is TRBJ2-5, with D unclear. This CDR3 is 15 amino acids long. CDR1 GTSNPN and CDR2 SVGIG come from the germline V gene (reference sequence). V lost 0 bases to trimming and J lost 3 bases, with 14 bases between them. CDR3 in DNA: TGTGCCTGGAGTGTAAATCAGGTCAGGAAAGAGACCCAGTACTTC. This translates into CAWSVNQVRKETQYF.

Here the CDR3 DNA reads TGTGCCAGCAGCTTTACTACTGGAAACACCATATATTTT. Its protein is CASSFTTGNTIYF. This sequence joins TRBV5-6 and TRBJ1-3; no definite D call. The CDR3 totals 13 residues. Germline V CDR1 and CDR2: SGHDT, YYEEEE. The V gene lost 2 bases and the J gene lost 2 bases, with 5 bases spanning the gap.

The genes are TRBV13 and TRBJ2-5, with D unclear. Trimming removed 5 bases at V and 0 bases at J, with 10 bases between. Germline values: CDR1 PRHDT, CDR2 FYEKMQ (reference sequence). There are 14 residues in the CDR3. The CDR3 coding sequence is TGTGCCAGCAGCGTAGAGGACCACCAAGAGACCCAGTACTTC. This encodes CASSVEDHQETQYF. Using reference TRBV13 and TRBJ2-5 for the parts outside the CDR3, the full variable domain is AAGVIQSPRHLIKEKRETATLKCYPIPRHDTVYWYQQGPGQDPQFLISFYEKMQSDKGSIPDRFSAQQFSDYHSELNMSSLELGDSALYFCASSVEDHQETQYFGPGTRLLVL.

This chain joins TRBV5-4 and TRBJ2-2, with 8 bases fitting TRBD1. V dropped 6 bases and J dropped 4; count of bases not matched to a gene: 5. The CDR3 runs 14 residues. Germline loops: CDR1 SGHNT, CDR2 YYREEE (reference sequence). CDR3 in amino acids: CASKDRVSTGELFF. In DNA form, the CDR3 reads TGTGCCAGCAAGGACAGGGTGAGCACCGGGGAGCTGTTTTTT.

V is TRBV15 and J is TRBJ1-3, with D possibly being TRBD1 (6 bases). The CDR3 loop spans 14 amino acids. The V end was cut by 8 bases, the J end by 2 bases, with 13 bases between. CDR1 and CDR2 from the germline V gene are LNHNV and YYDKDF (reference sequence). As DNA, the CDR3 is TGTGCCACCGGTGGGGGGCCGGCTGGAAACACCATATATTTT. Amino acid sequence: CATGGGPAGNTIYF.

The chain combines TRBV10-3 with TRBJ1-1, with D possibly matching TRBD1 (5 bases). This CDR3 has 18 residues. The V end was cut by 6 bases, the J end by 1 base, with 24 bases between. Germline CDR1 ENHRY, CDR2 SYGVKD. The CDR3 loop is CAISAGVTGVDSNTEAFF. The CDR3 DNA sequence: TGTGCCATCAGCGCCGGCGTTACGGGGGTCGACTCGAACACTGAAGCTTTCTTT.

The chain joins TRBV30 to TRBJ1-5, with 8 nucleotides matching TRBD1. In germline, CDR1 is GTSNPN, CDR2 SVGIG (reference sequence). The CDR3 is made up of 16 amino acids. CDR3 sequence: CANDRGLFYSNQPQHF. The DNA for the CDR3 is TGTGCGAACGACAGGGGCCTATTCTATAGCAATCAGCCCCAGCATTTT.

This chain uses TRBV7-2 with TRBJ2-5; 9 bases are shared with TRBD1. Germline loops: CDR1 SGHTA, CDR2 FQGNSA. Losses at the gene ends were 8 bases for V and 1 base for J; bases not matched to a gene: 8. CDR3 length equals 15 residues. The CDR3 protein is CASSTGGFVQETQYF. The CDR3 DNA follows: TGTGCCAGCTCGACAGGGGGTTTTGTCCAAGAGACCCAGTACTTC.

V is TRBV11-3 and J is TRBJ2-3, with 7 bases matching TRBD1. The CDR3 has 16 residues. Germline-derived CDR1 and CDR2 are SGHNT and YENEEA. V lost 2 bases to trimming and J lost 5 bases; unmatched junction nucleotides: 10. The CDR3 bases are TGTGCCAGCAGCTTAATGAGGGGGCGCGGAGTAGATACGCAGTATTTT. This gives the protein CASSLMRGRGVDTQYF.

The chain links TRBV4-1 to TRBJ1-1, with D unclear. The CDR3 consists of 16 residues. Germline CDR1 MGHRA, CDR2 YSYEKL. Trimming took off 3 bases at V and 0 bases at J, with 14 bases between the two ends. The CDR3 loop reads CASSHLIGPLNTEAFF. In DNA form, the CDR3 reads TGCGCCAGCAGCCATCTGATAGGGCCGCTGAACACTGAAGCTTTCTTT.

As DNA, the CDR3 is TGTGCCTGGACCGCGATCTTAGACAGGGCTGAAGCTTTCTTT. Protein: CAWTAILDRAEAFF. V gene TRBV30 combines with J gene TRBJ1-1; 7 nucleotides align to TRBD1. This CDR3 comprises 14 residues. CDR1 and CDR2 (germline): GTSNPN, SVGIG (reference sequence). Trimming removed 4 bases from V and 6 bases from J; junction bases left unmatched: 11.

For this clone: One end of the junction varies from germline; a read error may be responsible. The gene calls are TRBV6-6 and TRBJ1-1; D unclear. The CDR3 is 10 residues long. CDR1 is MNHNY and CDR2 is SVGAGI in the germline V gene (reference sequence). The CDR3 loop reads CASRYYEAFF. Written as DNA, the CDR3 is TGTGCCAGCAGGTACTATGAAGCTTTCTTT.

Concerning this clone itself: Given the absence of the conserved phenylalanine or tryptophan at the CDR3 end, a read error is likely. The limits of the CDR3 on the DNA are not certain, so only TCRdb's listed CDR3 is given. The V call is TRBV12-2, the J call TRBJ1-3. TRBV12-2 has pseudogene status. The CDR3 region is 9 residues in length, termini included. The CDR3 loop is CASRQLKLV.

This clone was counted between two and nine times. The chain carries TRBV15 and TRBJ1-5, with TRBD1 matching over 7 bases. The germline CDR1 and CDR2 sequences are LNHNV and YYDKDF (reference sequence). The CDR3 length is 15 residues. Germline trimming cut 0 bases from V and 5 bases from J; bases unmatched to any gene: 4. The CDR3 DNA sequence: TGTGCCACCAGCAGAGATCCAGGGGGTCATCAGCCCCAGCATTTT. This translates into CATSRDPGGHQPQHF.

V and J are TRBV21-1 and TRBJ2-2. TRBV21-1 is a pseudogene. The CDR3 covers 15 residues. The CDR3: CASSLGPGTTGELFF. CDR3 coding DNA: TGTGCCAGCAGCCTTGGGCCAGGGACCACCGGGGAGCTGTTTTTT.

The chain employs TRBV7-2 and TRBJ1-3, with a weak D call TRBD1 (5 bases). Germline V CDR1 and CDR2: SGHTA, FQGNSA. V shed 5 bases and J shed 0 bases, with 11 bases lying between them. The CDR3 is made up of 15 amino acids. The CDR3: CASSPDRRSGNTIYF. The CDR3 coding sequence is TGTGCCAGCAGCCCAGACAGACGCTCTGGAAACACCATATATTTT.

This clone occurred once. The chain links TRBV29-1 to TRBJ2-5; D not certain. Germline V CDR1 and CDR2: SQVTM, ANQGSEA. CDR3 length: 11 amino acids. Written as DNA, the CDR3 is TGCAGTTTGGACCTAGGGGAGACCCAGTACTTC. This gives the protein CSLDLGETQYF.

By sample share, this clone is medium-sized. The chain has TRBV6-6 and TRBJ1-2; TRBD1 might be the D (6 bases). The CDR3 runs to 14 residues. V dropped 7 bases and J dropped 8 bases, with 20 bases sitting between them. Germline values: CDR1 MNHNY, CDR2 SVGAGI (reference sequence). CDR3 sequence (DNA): TGTGCCAGCACCCCCGGGACACGCGCTAGCGGCTACACCTTC. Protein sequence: CASTPGTRASGYTF.

The CDR3 DNA sequence: TGCGCCAGCAGCCCCGGACAGGGGGCAGATACGCAGTATTTT. Amino acids: CASSPGQGADTQYF. The chain carries TRBV4-1 and TRBJ2-3; 10 bases fit TRBD1. CDR3 length equals 14 residues. V lost 4 bases to trimming and J lost 4 bases; unmatched junction nucleotides: 2. The germline CDR1 and CDR2 sequences are MGHRA and YSYEKL.

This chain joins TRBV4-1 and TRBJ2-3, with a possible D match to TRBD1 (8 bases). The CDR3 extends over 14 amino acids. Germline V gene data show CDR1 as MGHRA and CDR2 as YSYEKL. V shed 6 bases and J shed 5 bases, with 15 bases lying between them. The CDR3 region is CASRRQGREDTQYF. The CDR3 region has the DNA TGCGCCAGCAGGCGACAGGGGAGGGAAGATACGCAGTATTTT.